Detailed here is one T cell receptor (beta chain). TCRdb fed the multiplex PCR reads into MiXCR, producing one record per CDR3 protein. The sample includes 85,000 to 120,000 distinct CDR3 sequences, 30% seen only once; the top ten take approximately 5%. Samples came from axillary lymph nodes draining the breast cancer. The data were taken from a study of breast tumors, draining lymph nodes, adjacent tissues. The CDR3 spans 14 residues. J was trimmed by 8 bases and V by 6 bases; bases with no gene match: 9. Germline CDR1 reads SNHLY; CDR2 reads FYNNEI. The material sequenced was axillary lymph node tissue. J is TRBJ1-4 and V is TRBV2, with 7 bases identical to TRBD1. The sequence was collected from a female donor with breast cancer. Some clones in this sample may be carry-over from other donors' samples. The CDR3 region has the DNA TGTGCCAGCAGAGCAGGGGGATTTAGCGAAAAACTGTTTTTT. It is translated as CASRAGGFSEKLFF.